A selection of T cell receptor beta chains follows, all from one sample in a study of T cell responses to AZD1222 COVID-19 vaccine. Here immunoSEQ multiplex PCR was the method, and the copy in TCRdb shows in-frame clones only, minus some. Among about 110,000 clones listed, about 90% were seen once. The source was peripheral blood, collected 28 days after the second AZD1222 dose. The receptors were sampled from an adult who received the AZD1222 COVID-19 vaccine. CDR3s include the opening cysteine and the closing phenylalanine or tryptophan. D genes are given only for firm matches. Size tells how often a clone was seen (once, few, many) or the class of an expanded clone, and some rows leave it out.

CDR3nt: TGTGCCAGCTCACCACAGGCCTACGAGCAGTACTTC; CDR3aa: CASSPQAYEQYF; j_gene: TRBJ2-7; len: 12; abundance: -; d_gene: -; v_gene: TRBV18
CDR3nt: TGTGCCAGCAGCGTAGCTGCTAGCGGGGGTCCCCGGGCAGATACGCAGTATTTT; CDR3aa: CASSVAASGGPRADTQYF; j_gene: TRBJ2-3; len: 18; abundance: -; d_gene: TRBD2; v_gene: TRBV9
CDR3nt: TGTGCCTGGAGTCAGAGCGGCACAGATACGCAGTATTTT; CDR3aa: CAWSQSGTDTQYF; j_gene: TRBJ2-3; len: 13; abundance: -; d_gene: -; v_gene: TRBV30
CDR3nt: TGCGCCAGCAGCCCCTCGGGACTAGCCGCTCCCCGCTCTGGGGCCAACGTCCTGACTTTC; CDR3aa: CASSPSGLAAPRSGANVLTF; j_gene: TRBJ2-6; len: 20; abundance: -; d_gene: TRBD2; v_gene: TRBV4-3
CDR3nt: TGCGCCAGCAGCCAAGGAGGGCAGGCACAAGAGACCCAGTACTTC; CDR3aa: CASSQGGQAQETQYF; j_gene: TRBJ2-5; len: 15; abundance: -; d_gene: -; v_gene: TRBV4-3
CDR3nt: TGTGCCAGCAGTCCCGGGACAGGAGGTCTCTATGGCTACACCTTC; CDR3aa: CASSPGTGGLYGYTF; j_gene: TRBJ1-2; len: 15; abundance: -; d_gene: TRBD1; v_gene: TRBV27
CDR3nt: TGTGCCAGTAGTTGGGGGCGGGGGAACTATGGCTACACCTTC; CDR3aa: CASSWGRGNYGYTF; j_gene: TRBJ1-2; len: 14; abundance: -; d_gene: -; v_gene: TRBV19
CDR3nt: TGTGCCAGCAAGGAAACCGGGACAGGAGGCTCACCCCTCCACTTT; CDR3aa: CASKETGTGGSPLHF; j_gene: TRBJ1-6; len: 15; abundance: -; d_gene: TRBD1; v_gene: TRBV2
CDR3nt: TGTGCCAGCAGCGCCCGCCGGGAAGATACGCAGTATTTT; CDR3aa: CASSARREDTQYF; j_gene: TRBJ2-3; len: 13; abundance: -; d_gene: -; v_gene: TRBV7-8
CDR3nt: TGTGCCAGCAGCTTACTCGGGAACACCGGGGAGCTGTTTTTT; CDR3aa: CASSLLGNTGELFF; j_gene: TRBJ2-2; len: 14; abundance: once; d_gene: -; v_gene: TRBV7-6
CDR3nt: TGTGCCAGCAGGCCTACTAGCGGGGGGGCCAAAAACATTCAGTACTTC; CDR3aa: CASRPTSGGAKNIQYF; j_gene: TRBJ2-4; len: 16; abundance: few; d_gene: TRBD2; v_gene: TRBV7-9
CDR3nt: TGTGCCAGCAGCCAATCACAGACTACTAACTATGGCTACACCTTC; CDR3aa: CASSQSQTTNYGYTF; j_gene: TRBJ1-2; len: 15; abundance: -; d_gene: -; v_gene: TRBV16
CDR3nt: TGTGCCAGCAGTCTACAGGGGGCCACTGAAGCTTTCTTT; CDR3aa: CASSLQGATEAFF; j_gene: TRBJ1-1; len: 13; abundance: -; d_gene: TRBD1; v_gene: TRBV12-3/TRBV12-4
CDR3nt: TGCAGCGTGGAGGGGGACAGGGGATCTGCCTACGAGCAGTACTTC; CDR3aa: CSVEGDRGSAYEQYF; j_gene: TRBJ2-7; len: 15; abundance: -; d_gene: TRBD1; v_gene: TRBV29-1
CDR3nt: TGTGCCAGCTCACCATTCGGGGAGGGGGGAACTGAAGCTTTCTTT; CDR3aa: CASSPFGEGGTEAFF; j_gene: TRBJ1-1; len: 15; abundance: -; d_gene: -; v_gene: TRBV18
CDR3nt: TGTGCCAGCAGCTACAATAGACAGGAAGCTTTCTTT; CDR3aa: CASSYNRQEAFF; j_gene: TRBJ1-1; len: 12; abundance: once; d_gene: -; v_gene: TRBV7-8
CDR3nt: TGTGCCAGCAGCTTAGGGGCAGCTTATGGCTACACCTTC; CDR3aa: CASSLGAAYGYTF; j_gene: TRBJ1-2; len: 13; abundance: -; d_gene: -; v_gene: TRBV7-9
CDR3nt: TGTGCCAGCAGCCCAGGTCGCTACGAGCAGTACTTC; CDR3aa: CASSPGRYEQYF; j_gene: TRBJ2-7; len: 12; abundance: -; d_gene: -; v_gene: TRBV12-3/TRBV12-4
CDR3nt: TGTGCCAGCAGTTACGGCCTTACAGGGAACACTGAAGCTTTCTTT; CDR3aa: CASSYGLTGNTEAFF; j_gene: TRBJ1-1; len: 15; abundance: -; d_gene: -; v_gene: TRBV6-6
CDR3nt: TGTGCCAGCAGCTTGGAGTGGGGTACGCAGTATTTT; CDR3aa: CASSLEWGTQYF; j_gene: TRBJ2-3; len: 12; abundance: -; d_gene: -; v_gene: TRBV11-2
CDR3nt: TGTGCCAGCAGTGTGACTAGCTCCCCTGGGGAGCAGTACTTC; CDR3aa: CASSVTSSPGEQYF; j_gene: TRBJ2-7; len: 14; abundance: few; d_gene: TRBD2; v_gene: TRBV2
CDR3nt: TGTGCCAGCAGTTTACGTCTTGGGGAATTCTACGAGCAGTACTTC; CDR3aa: CASSLRLGEFYEQYF; j_gene: TRBJ2-7; len: 15; abundance: -; d_gene: -; v_gene: TRBV27
CDR3nt: TGTGCTAGTGCCGATCCCGGGGGATCCGAGCAGTACTTC; CDR3aa: CASADPGGSEQYF; j_gene: TRBJ2-7; len: 13; abundance: -; d_gene: -; v_gene: TRBV12-5
CDR3nt: TGTGCCAGCAGCCCTCGGGACCCTTGGGAAGCTTTCTTT; CDR3aa: CASSPRDPWEAFF; j_gene: TRBJ1-1; len: 13; abundance: -; d_gene: -; v_gene: TRBV7-9
CDR3nt: TGTGCCAGCAGCGTAGGGCTAGCGGGGATCAATGAGCAGTTCTTC; CDR3aa: CASSVGLAGINEQFF; j_gene: TRBJ2-1; len: 15; abundance: -; d_gene: TRBD2; v_gene: TRBV9
CDR3nt: TGTGCCAGCAGCTTAAGGCGGGAGAACACTGAAGCTTTCTTT; CDR3aa: CASSLRRENTEAFF; j_gene: TRBJ1-1; len: 14; abundance: once; d_gene: -; v_gene: TRBV7-9